This TCR beta chain was recovered during a study of somatic mutations in cytotoxic T cells in rheumatoid arthritis. Study information: Selected populations of V beta antibody-stained T cells underwent flow sorting at nearly 100% purity; these encompassed V beta1+ cells subjected to TCRB sequencing. The study, taken as a whole, reports: Of about 62 patients, 7 to 9 had a largest CD8+ clone that exceeded 20% of CD8+ cells.

This table comes from immunoSEQ multiplex PCR, and its TCRdb copy is limited to in-frame clones, with some not included. Among roughly 10,000 clones, approximately 90% were seen once, and the ten largest hold 0.85% to 1.4%. Turning to this clone: What it recognizes is unknown.

Isolating CD4+ and CD8+ cells involved positive magnetic bead selection on an AutoMACS. Their purity was then checked by flow cytometry. The clonotype comes from a young woman with rheumatoid arthritis. The sequenced material came from CD4+ T cells sorted from blood.

CDR3: CASSEYRPDRAPEAFF. CDR3 coding DNA: TGTGCCAGCAGTGAATACCGACCGGACAGGGCCCCTGAAGCTTTCTTT. This sequence joins TRBV25-1 and TRBJ1-1; 8 nucleotides agree with TRBD1. The V gene end was trimmed by 0 bases and the J gene end by 6 bases; junction bases not matched to a gene: 9. CDR1 is MGHDK, CDR2 SYGVNS, per germline. This CDR3 spans 16 amino acids.